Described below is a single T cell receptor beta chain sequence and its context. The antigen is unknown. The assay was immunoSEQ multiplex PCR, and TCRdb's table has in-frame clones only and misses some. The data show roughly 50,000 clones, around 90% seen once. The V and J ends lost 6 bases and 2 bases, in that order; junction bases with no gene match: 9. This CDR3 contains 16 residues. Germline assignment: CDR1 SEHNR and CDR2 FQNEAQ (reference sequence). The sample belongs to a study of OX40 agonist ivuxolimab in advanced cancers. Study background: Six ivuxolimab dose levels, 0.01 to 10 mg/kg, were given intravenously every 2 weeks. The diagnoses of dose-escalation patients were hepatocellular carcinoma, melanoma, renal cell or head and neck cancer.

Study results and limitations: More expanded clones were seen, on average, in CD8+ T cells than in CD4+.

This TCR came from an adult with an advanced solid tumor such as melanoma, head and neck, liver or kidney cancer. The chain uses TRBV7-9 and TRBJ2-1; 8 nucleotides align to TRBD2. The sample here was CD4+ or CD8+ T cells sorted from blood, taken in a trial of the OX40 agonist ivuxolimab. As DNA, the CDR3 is TGTGCCAGCAGTCCTAACGGGGGGGCCGCCTACAATGAGCAGTTCTTC. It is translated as CASSPNGGAAYNEQFF.